This T cell receptor beta chain was identified during a study of CD8+ T cells in alopecia areata. After removal of 0 bases from V and 3 bases from J, the junction contained 5 bases not matched to a gene. Germline V gene lookup returns CDR1 GTSNPN and CDR2 SVGIG (reference sequence). The CDR3 is made up of 15 amino acids. The sequencing template was cDNA reverse transcribed from extracted RNA. Profiling relied on immunoSEQ multiplex PCR, and the TCRdb table lists in-frame clones only, not all of them. The repertoire holds 150,000 to 200,000 clones, with roughly three fifths as singletons. Described treatment: oral pan-JAK inhibitor, 5-10 mg twice daily. As to this clone: This sample also contains other DNA sequences that code for the same CDR3.

The sequence was obtained from a human donor with alopecia areata. Sequencing was performed on CD8+ T cells sorted from blood, taken at week 24, from a patient treated with tofacitinib. This chain connects TRBV30 to TRBJ2-3, with 8 bases that match TRBD1. The CDR3 DNA is TGTGCCTGGAGTGTCGGGACAGGTAGTACAGATACGCAGTATTTT. It encodes CAWSVGTGSTDTQYF.